These 30 T cell receptor beta chains came from one sample sequenced in a study of blood T cell repertoires in COVID-19. The repertoire was sequenced with immunoSEQ multiplex PCR; TCRdb's copy has only in-frame clones and lacks some. This sample has roughly 520,000 clones; 70% to 90% occur once, and the top ten carry roughly 1.9%. The sequencing input was PBMCs or T cells enriched from blood (not recorded which). The receptors derive from a woman in her 40s who had recovered from COVID-19.

The chain's CDR3 is CASSFSSGGREFEQYF. CDR3 nucleotide sequence: TGTGCCAGCAGTTTCTCGTCGGGCGGGAGGGAATTCGAGCAGTACTTC. The chain joins TRBV27 to TRBJ2-7; 9 positions match TRBD2. The germline gives CDR1 MNHEY, CDR2 SMNVEV (reference sequence). The CDR3 runs 16 residues. V was clipped by 3 bases and J by 6 bases; unmatched bases: 12.

The V call is TRBV6-2 or TRBV6-3, the J call TRBJ1-1; no firm D call. V gave up 4 bases and J gave up 3 bases, with 6 bases separating them. The CDR3 has 12 amino acids. CDR1 MNHEY and CDR2 SVGEGT come from the germline V gene. CDR3: CASSSFDTEAFF. CDR3 DNA sequence: TGTGCCAGCAGTTCCTTCGACACTGAAGCTTTCTTT.

V and J are TRBV7-9 and TRBJ2-3, with D tentatively TRBD1 (5 bases). CDR1 SEHNR and CDR2 FQNEAQ come from the germline V gene (reference sequence). The ends were cut back, 5 bases at V and 10 bases at J, with 16 bases in the middle. The CDR3 totals 13 residues. This chain's CDR3 is CASSEKPGMAQYF. CDR3 in DNA: TGTGCCAGCAGCGAGAAACCAGGGATGGCGCAGTATTTT. The full variable domain, completed using reference TRBV7-9 and TRBJ2-3, is DTGVSQNPRHKITKRGQNVTFRCDPISEHNRLYWYRQTLGQGPEFLTYFQNEAQLEKSRLLSDRFSAERPKGSFSTLEIQRTEQGDSAMYLCASSEKPGMAQYFGPGTRLTVL.

The chain uses TRBV4-3 and TRBJ1-4, with D possibly TRBD1 on 5 matching bases. The CDR3 runs to 15 residues. Germline CDR1 is LGHNA and CDR2 is YSLEER. V was pared by 0 bases and J by 6 bases, with 11 bases between. The CDR3, as DNA: TGCGCCAGCAGCCAAGATAAGGGGCGCGATGAAAAACTGTTTTTT. The encoded protein is CASSQDKGRDEKLFF.

This sequence joins TRBV6-5 and TRBJ1-1; no definite D call. The CDR3 loop spans 11 amino acids. Germline V gene data show CDR1 as MNHEY and CDR2 as SVGAGI. Trimming removed 6 bases at V and 10 bases at J, with 12 bases between. The CDR3: CASRNGLGAFF. In nucleotides, the CDR3 is TGTGCCAGCAGGAATGGGCTTGGAGCTTTCTTT.

The sample holds many counts of this clone. V gene TRBV6-2 or TRBV6-3 combines with J gene TRBJ2-5; perhaps TRBD1 as D (5 bases). Germline CDR1 is MNHEY and CDR2 is SVGEGT. The CDR3 runs 17 residues. With 0 bases removed from V and 2 bases from J, the gap between germline ends came to 16 bases. The CDR3 here is CASSYSTYRSPQETQYF. The CDR3 DNA follows: TGTGCCAGCAGTTACTCGACCTACAGGTCCCCTCAAGAGACCCAGTACTTC.

There are a few counts of this clone. V gene TRBV29-1 combines with J gene TRBJ1-5; D might be TRBD1 (5 bases). Germline values: CDR1 SQVTM, CDR2 ANQGSEA. V dropped 4 bases and J dropped 4 bases, with 11 bases sitting between them. The CDR3 runs to 13 residues. CDR3: CSVAGKRNQPQHF. The DNA of the CDR3 is TGCAGCGTTGCAGGGAAGAGGAATCAGCCCCAGCATTTT.

The genes are TRBV28 and TRBJ1-2, with D possibly matching TRBD1 (6 bases). Trimming removed 1 base from V and 7 bases from J, with 10 bases in between. CDR1 and CDR2 from the germline V gene are MDHEN and SYDVKM. CDR3 length equals 13 residues. CDR3 residues: CASSLSTGSGYTF. DNA of the CDR3: TGTGCCAGCAGTTTATCGACAGGTTCTGGCTACACCTTC.

This clone was recorded once. The V and J genes are TRBV11-2 and TRBJ2-5; tentatively, D is TRBD1 (6 bases). The CDR3 totals 16 residues. Germline CDR1 and CDR2: SGHAT and FQNNGV. Trimming cost V 4 bases and J 3 bases, with 18 bases left between them. CDR3 amino acids: CASSSRDGAGEETQYF. The CDR3 nucleotides are TGTGCCAGCAGCTCGAGGGATGGGGCAGGGGAAGAGACCCAGTACTTC.

The chain joins TRBV11-2 to TRBJ1-2; 8 positions match TRBD1. The CDR3 spans 14 residues. CDR1 is SGHAT, CDR2 FQNNGV, per germline. V trimming: 6 bases; J trimming: 4 bases; junction bases outside the gene matches: 7. The CDR3 DNA follows: TGTGCCAGCAGTCCAGGGGGCAGCGGCTATGGCTACACCTTC. The encoded protein is CASSPGGSGYGYTF.

This clone was seen a handful of times. V and J are TRBV5-8 and TRBJ1-3; 12 nucleotides agree with TRBD1. The CDR3 totals 17 residues. The ends lost 6 bases at V and 3 bases at J; junction bases unmatched: 10. Germline loops: CDR1 SGHTS, CDR2 YDEGEE. CDR3 bases: TGTGCCAGCAAGCCCTGGGACAGGGGGCGCGGTGGAAACACCATATATTTT. Its protein product is CASKPWDRGRGGNTIYF.

This clone was detected once. This chain joins TRBV6-4 and TRBJ1-1; 9 nucleotides line up with TRBD1. This CDR3 has 15 amino acids. Germline CDR1 MRHNA, CDR2 SNTAGT. V lost 4 bases to trimming and J lost 1 base; unmatched junction nucleotides: 4. CDR3 DNA sequence: TGTGCCAGCAGTGCAAAGACAGGGGGGAACACTGAAGCTTTCTTT. As protein: CASSAKTGGNTEAFF.

V usage is TRBV19 and J usage is TRBJ1-5; D possibly corresponds to TRBD1 (6 bases). Germline V gives CDR1 LNHDA, CDR2 SQIVND (reference sequence). This CDR3 comprises 13 residues. Trimming took off 6 bases at V and 6 bases at J, with 12 bases between the two ends. The DNA for the CDR3 is TGTGCCAGTAGAATGACAGGTTTTCAGCCCCAGCATTTT. This codes for CASRMTGFQPQHF.

This clone was found once. The chain has TRBV11-2 and TRBJ2-7; 7 bases line up with TRBD2. Germline CDR1 SGHAT, CDR2 FQNNGV. The CDR3 loop spans 16 amino acids. The junction had 12 bases not matched to a gene; V was cut back by 5 bases and J by 2 bases. The CDR3 protein is CASSPAAASGTYEQYF. The CDR3 nucleotides read TGTGCCAGCAGCCCCGCTGCGGCTAGCGGTACCTACGAGCAGTACTTC.

J is TRBJ2-3 and V is TRBV15; D is possibly TRBD2 (6 bases). CDR1 is LNHNV and CDR2 is YYDKDF in the germline V gene (reference sequence). The CDR3 runs 13 residues. Between the trimmed V and J ends, which lost 5 bases and 3 bases, there was a span of 9 bases. The CDR3 protein is CATSGTATDTQYF. The CDR3 DNA is TGTGCCACCAGCGGGACTGCAACAGATACGCAGTATTTT.

The V call is TRBV12-3 or TRBV12-4, the J call TRBJ1-2; D uncertain. Trimming shortened V by 6 bases and J by 6 bases, and 14 bases separated the two germline ends. This CDR3 has 13 residues. CDR3 loop: CASRKTALDGYTF. The CDR3 DNA reads TGTGCCAGCAGGAAAACAGCCCTCGATGGCTACACCTTC.

CDR3 nucleotides: TGTGCCAGCAGCCTACGACTAGCGGGGTCAGATACGCAGTATTTT. Translating gives CASSLRLAGSDTQYF. The chain uses TRBV7-2 and TRBJ2-3; 11 bases fit TRBD2. Germline V gene sequence: CDR1 SGHTA, CDR2 FQGNSA. J was trimmed by 4 bases and V by 5 bases; bases with no gene match: 5. The CDR3 is 15 residues long.

The chain recombines TRBV5-1 with TRBJ1-3; no firm D call. Germline loops: CDR1 SGHRS, CDR2 YFSETQ. V was pared by 2 bases and J by 0 bases, with 6 bases between. The CDR3 runs to 14 residues. The CDR3: CASSFAVSGNTIYF. Written as DNA, the CDR3 is TGCGCCAGCAGCTTCGCAGTCTCTGGAAACACCATATATTTT.

V usage is TRBV7-2 and J usage is TRBJ2-5; 8 positions agree with TRBD2. V dropped 5 bases and J dropped 2; count of bases not matched to a gene: 7. CDR1 and CDR2 (germline): SGHTA, FQGNSA. The CDR3 covers 15 residues. The CDR3, as DNA: TGTGCCAGCAGCCTTCACGGCGGGGGGCAAGAGACCCAGTACTTC. This encodes CASSLHGGGQETQYF.

The rearrangement links TRBV15 to TRBJ1-6; a possible D gene is TRBD1 (5 bases). Germline-derived CDR1 and CDR2 are LNHNV and YYDKDF (reference sequence). The CDR3 is 14 residues long. Trimming took 3 bases from V and 9 from J, leaving 12 bases between them. The CDR3 spells CATSSLPGGSPLHF. The CDR3 DNA is TGTGCCACCAGCAGCCTCCCCGGGGGTTCACCCCTCCACTTT.

This clone was seen only once. The CDR3 protein is CASKKDNPSTNEQFF. CDR3 nucleotide sequence: TGTGCCAGCAAAAAGGACAATCCTTCTACCAATGAGCAGTTCTTC. The chain couples TRBV5-8 to TRBJ2-1; possible D gene TRBD1, 5 bases. The V end lost 6 bases, the J end lost 6 bases, and 19 bases lay between the germline ends. Germline CDR1 is SGHTS and CDR2 is YDEGEE. The CDR3 has 15 residues.

The gene calls are TRBV6-2 or TRBV6-3 and TRBJ2-5, with TRBD1 identical over 9 bases. With V trimmed by 4 bases and J by 4 bases, 7 bases remained unmatched. The CDR3 loop spans 15 amino acids. CDR1 and CDR2 (germline): MNHEY, SVGEGT. The DNA of the CDR3 is TGTGCCAGCAGTTCCGGGACAGGGAGGGTAGAGACCCAGTACTTC. Amino acids: CASSSGTGRVETQYF.

The gene calls are TRBV11-3 and TRBJ2-3, with D possibly matching TRBD2 (5 bases). The CDR3 loop spans 17 amino acids. Germline lookup yields CDR1 SGHNT and CDR2 YENEEA. V lost 0 bases and J lost 2, with 15 bases in between. The CDR3 region has the DNA TGTGCCAGCAGCTTAGAGTGGGGAGAGGGAATCACAGATACGCAGTATTTT. Residues: CASSLEWGEGITDTQYF.

The rearrangement links TRBV12-3 or TRBV12-4 to TRBJ1-1; D not resolved. This CDR3 is 12 amino acids long. V was shortened by 7 bases and J by 7 bases, with 13 bases between the two germline ends. For the CDR3, the DNA is TGTGCCAGCACCGAGTCCCCATTTGAAGCTTTCTTT. The encoded protein is CASTESPFEAFF.

This clone was detected only a few times. The V call is TRBV2, the J call TRBJ2-7; TRBD2 matches 12 bases. After removal of 8 bases from V and 3 bases from J, the junction contained 5 bases not matched to a gene. The CDR3 sequence is 14 residues long. Looked up from germline, CDR1 is SNHLY and CDR2 is FYNNEI. Written as DNA, the CDR3 is TGTGCCAGCCGGACTAGCGGGATGCACTACGAGCAGTACTTC. It yields the protein CASRTSGMHYEQYF.

This chain connects TRBV5-6 to TRBJ2-7; D ambiguous. CDR3 length equals 11 residues. Between the trimmed V and J ends, which lost 3 bases and 7 bases, there was a span of 8 bases. Germline CDR1 reads SGHDT; CDR2 reads YYEEEE. CDR3 residues: CASSYRHEQYF. CDR3 nucleotide sequence: TGTGCCAGCAGCTATAGACATGAGCAGTACTTC.

V and J are TRBV10-2 and TRBJ2-7, with D possibly matching TRBD2 (6 bases). Germline values: CDR1 WSHSY, CDR2 SAAADI. Trimming shortened V by 6 bases and J by 0 bases, and 18 bases separated the two germline ends. This CDR3 contains 16 residues. CDR3 region: CASSPLVGEASYEQYF. In nucleotides, the CDR3 is TGCGCCAGCAGCCCCCTAGTGGGGGAGGCCTCCTACGAGCAGTACTTC.

The gene calls are TRBV10-3 and TRBJ2-1; 8 bases align to TRBD2. V lost 3 bases to trimming and J lost 2 bases; unmatched junction nucleotides: 9. Germline loops: CDR1 ENHRY, CDR2 SYGVKD. CDR3 length: 17 residues. Written as DNA, the CDR3 is TGTGCCATCAGTGATCTCCGTAGCGGGATGGCCTACAATGAGCAGTTCTTC. Translation gives CAISDLRSGMAYNEQFF.

The table lists this clone with a few counts. The V call is TRBV11-3, the J call TRBJ2-1, with D unresolved. Germline V gives CDR1 SGHNT, CDR2 YENEEA. The CDR3 spans 11 residues. The V end was cut by 5 bases, the J end by 10 bases, with 9 bases between. CDR3 sequence reads: CASSHSSEQFF. The CDR3 bases are TGTGCCAGCAGCCATAGTAGCGAGCAGTTCTTC.

The CDR3 DNA is TGTGCCAGCAGCCTACTTGACAGGGATTACGAGCAGTACTTC. It specifies CASSLLDRDYEQYF. The chain couples TRBV7-2 to TRBJ2-7; 7 bases align to TRBD1. The germline V gene encodes CDR1 SGHTA and CDR2 FQGNSA. The CDR3 consists of 14 residues. V was clipped by 5 bases and J by 4 bases; unmatched bases: 8.